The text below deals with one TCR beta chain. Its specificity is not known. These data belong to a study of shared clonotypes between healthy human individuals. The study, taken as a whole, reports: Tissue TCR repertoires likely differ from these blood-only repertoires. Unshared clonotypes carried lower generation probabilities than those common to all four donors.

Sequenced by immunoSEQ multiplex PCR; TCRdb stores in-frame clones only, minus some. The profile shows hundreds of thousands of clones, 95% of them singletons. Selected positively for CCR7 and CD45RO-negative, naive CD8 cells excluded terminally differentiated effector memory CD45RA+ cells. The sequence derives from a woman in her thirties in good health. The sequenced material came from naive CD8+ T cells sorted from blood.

The CDR3 region has the DNA TGTGCCAGCAGTACGGGACTAGCGACCTACGAGCAGTACTTC. This gives the protein CASSTGLATYEQYF. V usage is TRBV6-5 and J usage is TRBJ2-7; the match to TRBD2 covers 10 bases. The trim removed 5 bases at V and 2 bases at J, leaving 3 bases unmatched. The V gene's germline CDR1 is MNHEY and CDR2 SVGAGI. The CDR3 covers 14 residues.